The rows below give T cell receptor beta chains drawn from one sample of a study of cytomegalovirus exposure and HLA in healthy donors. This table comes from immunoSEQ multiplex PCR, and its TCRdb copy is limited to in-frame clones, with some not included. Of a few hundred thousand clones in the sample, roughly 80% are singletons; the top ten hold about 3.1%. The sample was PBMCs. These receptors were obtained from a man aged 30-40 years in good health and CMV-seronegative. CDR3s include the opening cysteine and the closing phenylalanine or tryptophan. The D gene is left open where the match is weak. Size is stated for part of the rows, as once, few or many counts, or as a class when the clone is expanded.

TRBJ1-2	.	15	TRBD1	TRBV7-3	CASSSNPGQGLGYTF
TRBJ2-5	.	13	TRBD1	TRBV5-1	CASRGGPQETQYF
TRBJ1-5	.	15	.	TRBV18	CASSPPQAANQPQHF
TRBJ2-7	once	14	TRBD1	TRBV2	CASRAGTGLFEQYF
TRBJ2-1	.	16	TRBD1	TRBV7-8	CASSENRGPPYNEQFF
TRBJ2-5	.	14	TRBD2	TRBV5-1	CASSLMGREGTQYF
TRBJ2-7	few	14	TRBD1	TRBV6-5	CASSYRDRDYEQYF
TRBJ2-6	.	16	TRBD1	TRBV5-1	CASSEGAYSGASVLTF
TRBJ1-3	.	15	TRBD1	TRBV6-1	CASRDRGRGGNTIYF
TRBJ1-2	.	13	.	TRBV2	CASSVVANYGYTF
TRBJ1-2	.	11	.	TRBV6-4	CASMETYGYTF
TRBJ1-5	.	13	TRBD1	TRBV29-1	CSVMDRGNQPQHF
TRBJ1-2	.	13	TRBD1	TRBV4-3	CASSQGQGAGYTF
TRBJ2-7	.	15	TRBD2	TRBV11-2	CASRPVGGSSYEQYF
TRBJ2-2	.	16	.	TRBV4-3	CASSQEGEGHTGELFF
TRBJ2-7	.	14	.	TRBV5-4	CASQLGRETYEQYF
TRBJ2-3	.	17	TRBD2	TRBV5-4	CASSLLGLAGYTDTQYF
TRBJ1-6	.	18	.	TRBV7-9	CASSPSGGYSSYNSPLHF
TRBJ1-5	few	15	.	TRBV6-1	CASSEIRGGSQPQHF
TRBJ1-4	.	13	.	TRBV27	CASSRTVNEKLFF
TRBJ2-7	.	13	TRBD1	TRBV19	CASSARQGYEQYF
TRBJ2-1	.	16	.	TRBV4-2	CASSQGGGTNNNEQFF
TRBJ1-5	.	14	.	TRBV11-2	CASSLNSYDESQHF
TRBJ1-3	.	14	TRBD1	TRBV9	CASSSTGQGNTIYF
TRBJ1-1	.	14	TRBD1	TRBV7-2	CASSLRTGQKSAFF
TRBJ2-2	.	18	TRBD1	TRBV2	CASSPNPGQGSNTGELFF
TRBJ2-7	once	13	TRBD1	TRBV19	CASSRQGTYEQYF
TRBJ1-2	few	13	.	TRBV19	CAFKTVGLGGYTF
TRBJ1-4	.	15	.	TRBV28	CASSFLQKNNEKLFF
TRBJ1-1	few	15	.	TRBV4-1	CASSQDVQGYTEAFF
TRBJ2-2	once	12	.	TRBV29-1	CSVRENTGELFF
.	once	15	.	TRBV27	CASSLTPTGSYEQYF
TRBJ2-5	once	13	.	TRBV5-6	CASSFGYQETQYF
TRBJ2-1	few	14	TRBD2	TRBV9	CASSPRLAYNEQFF
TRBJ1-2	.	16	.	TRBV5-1	CASSIGAGGRGYGYTF
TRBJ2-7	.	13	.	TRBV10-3	CAIRDRNSYEQYF
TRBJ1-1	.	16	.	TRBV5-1	CASSLGAGGRNTEAFF
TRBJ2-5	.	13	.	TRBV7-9	CASSSYGGETQYF
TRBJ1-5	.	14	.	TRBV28	CASSLLGGNQPQHF
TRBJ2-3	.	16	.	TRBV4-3	CASSQEGGLSTDTQYF
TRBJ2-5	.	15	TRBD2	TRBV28	CASSHTSGGAETQYF